Detailed here is one TCR beta chain. Clones were read by immunoSEQ multiplex PCR, and TCRdb kept only the in-frame ones, dropping some. The sample records under 200,000 clones, about nine tenths being singletons. This sample was taken from a study of blood T cell repertoires in COVID-19. Germline V gives CDR1 MNHEY, CDR2 SVGAGI. The CDR3 is made up of 13 amino acids. Losses at the gene ends were 8 bases for V and 5 bases for J; bases not matched to a gene: 8. The specimen sequenced was peripheral blood. The sequence was obtained from a man aged 50 to 60 with acute or convalescent COVID-19. The gene calls are TRBV6-5 and TRBJ1-2, with TRBD1 matching 7 bases. This chain's CDR3 is CASLKPGQYGYTF. The DNA for the CDR3 is TGTGCCAGCCTCAAACCGGGACAGTATGGCTACACCTTC.